These 10 T cell receptor beta chains came from one sample sequenced in a study of CD8 T cells in ankylosing spondylitis. Study outcomes and limitations: A TCR beta motif of roughly 8 highly homologous variants seemed to mark ankylosing spondylitis blood.

Which antigens these TCRs recognize remains unknown. TCRdb itself ran the 5' RACE reads through MiXCR, one entry per CDR3 protein. The sample shows around 490,000 distinct CDR3 sequences, about 5% of them seen only once. Material: blood, either unsorted or a sorted T cell fraction (not recorded which). The receptors here all came from a male donor with ankylosing spondylitis.

Comments on this clonotype: A much larger clone lies one base from this, so it may be a read error. The rearrangement links TRBV7-2 to TRBJ2-7; D not resolved. Trimming cost V 1 base and J 2 bases, with 9 bases left between them. Germline V gene sequence: CDR1 SGHTA, CDR2 FQGNSA. The CDR3 is made up of 14 amino acids. The CDR3 loop reads CASSLGGRAYEQYF. The DNA for the CDR3 is TGTGCCAGCAGCTTAGGTGGCAGAGCCTACGAGCAGTACTTC.

Many counts were recorded for this clonotype. J is TRBJ1-1 and V is TRBV6-6, with D possibly matching TRBD1 (5 bases). Germline V gene lookup returns CDR1 MNHNY and CDR2 SVGAGI (reference sequence). V lost 8 bases, J lost 3 bases, and 10 bases lay in between. The CDR3 runs to 12 residues. DNA of the CDR3: TGTGCCAGCCCGCGAGGGGACACTGAAGCTTTCTTT. Translating gives CASPRGDTEAFF.

This clonotype was seen ten or more times. V is TRBV7-9 and J is TRBJ1-1; no definite D call. V was cut by 5 bases and J by 1 base, with 11 bases left in between. This CDR3 spans 14 amino acids. Germline V gene sequence: CDR1 SEHNR, CDR2 FQNEAQ (reference sequence). In DNA form, the CDR3 reads TGTGCCAGCAGCGCGGGGTCGGGGAACACTGAAGCTTTCTTT. This gives the protein CASSAGSGNTEAFF. Together with reference TRBV7-9 and TRBJ1-1, the CDR3 gives the full variable domain: DTGVSQNPRHKITKRGQNVTFRCDPISEHNRLYWYRQTLGQGPEFLTYFQNEAQLEKSRLLSDRFSAERPKGSFSTLEIQRTEQGDSAMYLCASSAGSGNTEAFFGQGTRLTVV.

This rearrangement joins TRBV7-3 to TRBJ2-2; 7 nucleotides line up with TRBD1. With 2 bases clipped from V and 5 bases from J, the junction kept 5 bases outside the gene matches. Germline V lookup: CDR1 SGHTA, CDR2 FQGTGA. CDR3 size: 15 residues. CDR3 nucleotide sequence: TGTGCCAGCAGCTTATCTCGCAGGGGGACCGGGGAGCTGTTTTTT. This translates into CASSLSRRGTGELFF.

This sequence joins TRBV6-5 and TRBJ2-2, with TRBD2 matching 9 bases. The trim removed 4 bases at V and 6 bases at J, leaving 9 bases unmatched. The CDR3 is made up of 16 amino acids. Germline values: CDR1 MNHEY, CDR2 SVGAGI. The CDR3 region has the DNA TGTGCCAGCAGTTTGTGGGGTAGCGGGAGACCCGGGGAGCTGTTTTTT. Protein product: CASSLWGSGRPGELFF.

This clonotype was picked up a small number of times. CDR3 amino acids: CASSEAFSIYEQYF. The CDR3 bases are TGTGCCAGCAGTGAAGCGTTTAGTATCTACGAGCAGTACTTC. This chain uses TRBV2 with TRBJ2-7; no definite D call. CDR3 length: 14 amino acids. Per the germline V gene, CDR1 is SNHLY and CDR2 is FYNNEI. The germline V and J ends were trimmed by 0 bases and 3 bases, with 9 bases remaining between them. Drawing the rest from reference TRBV2 and TRBJ2-7, the complete variable domain is EPEVTQTPSHQVTQMGQEVILRCVPISNHLYFYWYRQILGQKVEFLVSFYNNEISEKSEIFDDQFSVERPDGSNFTLKIRSTKLEDSAMYFCASSEAFSIYEQYFGPGTRLTVT.

V gene TRBV24-1 combines with J gene TRBJ2-3; TRBD2 matches at 12 bases. CDR3 length: 19 amino acids. Germline CDR1 reads KGHDR; CDR2 reads SFDVKD. With 2 bases clipped from V and 1 base from J, the junction kept 9 bases outside the gene matches. The CDR3 here is CATSDSGTSGHYRTDTQYF. CDR3 sequence (DNA): TGTGCCACCAGTGATTCGGGGACTAGCGGGCACTATCGCACAGATACGCAGTATTTT.

The rearrangement uses TRBV28 and TRBJ2-3; 7 bases match TRBD2. Trimming at V came to 3 bases and at J to 5 bases, leaving 8 bases not matched to a gene. Germline V lookup: CDR1 MDHEN, CDR2 SYDVKM. CDR3 length: 15 residues. The chain's CDR3 is CASSFSAGVGDTQYF. DNA of the CDR3: TGTGCCAGCAGTTTTTCGGCGGGAGTGGGAGATACGCAGTATTTT.

This clonotype was observed many times. The chain joins TRBV29-1 to TRBJ1-1, with TRBD1 matching over 7 bases. From germline, CDR1 is SQVTM and CDR2 ANQGSEA. There are 14 residues in the CDR3. Losses at the gene ends were 6 bases for V and 4 bases for J; bases not matched to a gene: 11. The CDR3, as DNA: TGCAGCGTGGGGAACAGGGGACAATTCACTGAAGCTTTCTTT. The encoded protein is CSVGNRGQFTEAFF.

The table lists this clonotype with many counts. This chain joins TRBV7-9 and TRBJ2-7, with D possibly matching TRBD2 (5 bases). Germline V CDR1 and CDR2: SEHNR, FQNEAQ (reference sequence). The V end was cut by 5 bases, the J end by 3 bases, with 11 bases between. The CDR3 runs 13 residues. The CDR3 nucleotides are TGTGCCAGCAGCCCGAGCCGGGACTACGAGCAGTACTTC. Translation gives CASSPSRDYEQYF.